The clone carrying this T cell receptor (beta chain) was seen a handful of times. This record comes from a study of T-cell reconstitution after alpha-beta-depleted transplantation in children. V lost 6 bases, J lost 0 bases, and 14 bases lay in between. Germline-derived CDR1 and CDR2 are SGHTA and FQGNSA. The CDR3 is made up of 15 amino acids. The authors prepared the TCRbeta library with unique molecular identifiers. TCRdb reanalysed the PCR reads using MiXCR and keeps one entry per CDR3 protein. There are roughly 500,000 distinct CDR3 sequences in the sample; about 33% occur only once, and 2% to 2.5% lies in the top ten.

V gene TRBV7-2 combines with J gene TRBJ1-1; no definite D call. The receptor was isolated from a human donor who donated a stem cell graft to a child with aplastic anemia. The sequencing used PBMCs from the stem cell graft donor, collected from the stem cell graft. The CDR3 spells CASSSTALLNTEAFF. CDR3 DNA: TGTGCCAGCAGTTCTACGGCTTTGCTGAACACTGAAGCTTTCTTT.